The clone carrying this T cell receptor beta chain has just a few counts. The antigen is undetermined. RNA transcripts provided the source from which TCR beta CDR3 regions were amplified. The primer set for the first-round RT-PCR of the TCR CDR3 was HTBI. TCRdb called the multiplex PCR reads again in MiXCR, with one record for every CDR3 protein. The repertoire has roughly 840,000 distinct CDR3 sequences, about 38% of them found once; the top ten carry more than 7%. The CDR3 contains 13 residues. V lost 3 bases, J lost 0 bases, and 9 bases lay in between. Germline CDR1 and CDR2: DFQATT and SNEGSKA (reference sequence). The sample belongs to a study of T cells in Graves' hyperthyroidism and ophthalmopathy. The study, taken as a whole, reports: Most thyroid clonotypes with frequency above 0.001 were detected in blood.

Sample: blood. The rearrangement links TRBV20-1 to TRBJ2-7; D gene ambiguous. The TCR was taken from a man younger than 30 with Graves' hyperthyroidism. CDR3 residues: CSARPPSSYEQYF. The CDR3 nucleotides read TGCAGTGCTAGGCCGCCTAGCTCCTACGAGCAGTACTTC.